This paragraph covers one TCR beta chain sequence. The antigen is unknown. Specimens obtained from alopecia areata patients comprised lesional scalp punch biopsies and peripheral blood. The data were obtained in a study of CD8+ T cells in alopecia areata. Across the whole study: Patients took tofacitinib for 6 to 18 months, followed by 6 drug-free months. Study results and caveats: Higher clonality and more expanded CD8+ clones appeared in lesional than normal scalp.

The J segment lost 2 bases and the V segment lost 1 base, leaving 4 bases of the junction unmatched. The CDR3 runs to 15 residues. Looked up from germline, CDR1 is SGHRS and CDR2 is YFSETQ. It was cDNA, reverse transcribed from extracted RNA, that served as the sequencing template. The repertoire was sequenced with immunoSEQ multiplex PCR; TCRdb's copy has only in-frame clones and lacks some. Seen here are about 180,000 clones, about 72% observed once, and the top ten hold approximately 10%. Here the sequenced sample was CD8+ T cells sorted from blood, taken at week 0. The source of this sequence is a human donor with alopecia areata. J is TRBJ2-7 and V is TRBV5-1; 9 nucleotides match TRBD1. The CDR3 loop is CASSLTGGGTYEQYF. For the CDR3, the DNA is TGCGCCAGCAGCTTGACAGGGGGCGGTACCTACGAGCAGTACTTC. The full variable domain, with the rest looked up from reference TRBV5-1 and TRBJ2-7, is KAGVTQTPRYLIKTRGQQVTLSCSPISGHRSVSWYQQTPGQGLQFLFEYFSETQRNKGNFPGRFSGRQFSNSRSEMNVSTLELGDSALYLCASSLTGGGTYEQYFGPGTRLTVT.